A selection of T cell receptor beta chains follows, all from one sample in a study of T cell responses to AZD1222 COVID-19 vaccine. Clones were read by immunoSEQ multiplex PCR, and TCRdb kept only the in-frame ones, dropping some. The sample includes around 110,000 clones, around 94% of them seen just once. The sample in question was peripheral blood, obtained on day 0 of AZD1222 vaccination. The source of these receptors is an adult in good health. The CDR3 runs from the conserved cysteine through the conserved F or W. D genes are given only for firm matches.

D: TRBD1; V: TRBV19; J: TRBJ1-2; DNA: TGTGCCAGTAGTTGGTACTCGGGACAGGCCCGATATGGCTACACCTTC; CDR3: CASSWYSGQARYGYTF
D: .; V: TRBV7-8; J: TRBJ2-7; DNA: TGTGCCAGCAGCTATAGCGGAGGGATGAACGAGCAGTACTTC; CDR3: CASSYSGGMNEQYF
D: .; V: TRBV11-2; J: TRBJ2-3; DNA: TGTGCCAGCAGCTTAGGGCGGGCGAGAACAGATACGCAGTATTTT; CDR3: CASSLGRARTDTQYF
D: TRBD1; V: TRBV27; J: TRBJ1-2; DNA: TGTGCCAGCAGTTTAAGGGCAGGGGGCGATTATGGCTACACCTTC; CDR3: CASSLRAGGDYGYTF
D: .; V: TRBV2; J: TRBJ2-1; DNA: TGTGCCAGCGCGCCCTACAATGAGCAGTTCTTC; CDR3: CASAPYNEQFF
D: .; V: TRBV7-8; J: TRBJ1-5; DNA: TGTGCCAGCTCTAGCGCTATGACAGAAAATCAGCCCCAGCATTTT; CDR3: CASSSAMTENQPQHF
D: TRBD1; V: TRBV27; J: TRBJ1-1; DNA: TGTGCCAGCAGTATAGGGACAGCGAACACTGAAGCTTTCTTT; CDR3: CASSIGTANTEAFF
D: TRBD1; V: TRBV15; J: TRBJ1-2; DNA: TGTGCCACCAGCAGAGGACAGGGGAGCTATGGCTACACCTTC; CDR3: CATSRGQGSYGYTF
D: .; V: TRBV19; J: TRBJ2-2; DNA: TGTGCCAGTAGTACCGGGGCAGGGTACACCGGGGAGCTGTTTTTT; CDR3: CASSTGAGYTGELFF
D: TRBD2; V: TRBV5-1; J: TRBJ2-5; DNA: TGCGCCAGCAGCTATTTCCCTAGCGGGAGTAACCAAGAGACCCAGTACTTC; CDR3: CASSYFPSGSNQETQYF